This note documents a single T cell receptor beta chain sequence. Antigen specificity is unknown. PCR was performed using 60 Vbeta and 13 Jbeta primers. The method was immunoSEQ multiplex PCR; TCRdb's version includes in-frame clones alone and lacks a portion of them. Among roughly 110,000 clones listed, 60% to 75% were seen once. This specimen belongs to a study of cytomegalovirus exposure and HLA in healthy donors. General study results and limits: Sequencing probably produced one cluster of sequence variants that were highly shared. A later analysis linked a missense variant in DCLRE1C to the trimming of TCR beta V and J genes.

The CDR3 covers 14 residues. Germline V lookup: CDR1 MDHEN, CDR2 SYDVKM. Trimming took 6 bases from V and 5 from J; bases not matched to a gene: 9. This TCR was recovered from a male donor in good health and CMV-seropositive. The J gene is TRBJ2-7, the V gene TRBV28; 8 nucleotides agree with TRBD1. The sequencing input was PBMCs. CDR3 amino acids: CASRRRQGRNEQYF. The DNA for the CDR3 is TGTGCCAGCAGACGAAGACAGGGGCGGAACGAGCAGTACTTC.